A single sample gave rise to the 15 T cell receptor beta chains below, sequenced in a study of breast tumors, draining lymph nodes, adjacent tissues. From the multiplex PCR reads, TCRdb called clonotypes with MiXCR, one entry per CDR3 protein. The table includes roughly 19,000 distinct CDR3 sequences, 50% detected once. The specimen sequenced was breast tumor tissue. The receptors stem from a female donor with breast cancer. Some clones in this sample may be carry-over from other donors' samples.

This clonotype was picked up one time. At one boundary the junction diverges from the germline segment, which might be a read error. The chain employs TRBV20-1 and TRBJ2-3; the match to TRBD1 covers 10 bases. Germline V gene data show CDR1 as DFQATT and CDR2 as SNEGSKA (reference sequence). The CDR3 runs to 15 residues. The CDR3 coding sequence is TGCAGTGCCCGGGACAGGGGAGGGTACACAGACACGCAGTATTTT. This gives the protein CSARDRGGYTDTQYF.

About this clonotype: An end of the junction differs from the germline gene, which may be a read error. V gene TRBV24-1 combines with J gene TRBJ2-7; TRBD2 matches 11 bases. Looked up from germline, CDR1 is KGHDR and CDR2 is SFDVKD. This CDR3 contains 14 residues. The CDR3 DNA sequence: TGTGCCACCAGTACTAGCGGGAGTGAGCACGAGCGGTACTTC. Its translation: CATSTSGSEHERYF.

The chain carries TRBV4-2 and TRBJ2-7; the match to TRBD2 covers 15 bases. The CDR3 consists of 18 residues. V lost 3 bases to trimming and J lost 1 base; unmatched junction nucleotides: 7. Germline values: CDR1 LGHNA, CDR2 YNFKEQ. The chain's CDR3 is CASSHGLAGGVESYEQYF. The CDR3 coding sequence is TGTGCCAGCAGCCACGGACTAGCGGGAGGGGTGGAGTCCTACGAGCAGTACTTC.

Only one count was recorded for this clonotype. V gene TRBV20-1 combines with J gene TRBJ2-3; TRBD2 aligns across 15 bases. In germline, CDR1 is DFQATT, CDR2 SNEGSKA (reference sequence). The CDR3 length is 18 residues. Trimming took 1 base from V and 5 from J; bases not matched to a gene: 10. CDR3 sequence reads: CSARVIPGLAGGRDTQYF. CDR3 nucleotides: TGCAGTGCTAGAGTCATTCCGGGACTAGCGGGAGGCAGAGATACGCAGTATTTT.

This clonotype was seen a handful of times. The V and J genes are TRBV3-1 and TRBJ1-6; D perhaps matches TRBD1 (6 bases). CDR3 length: 15 residues. V was clipped by 6 bases and J by 6 bases, with 15 bases between them. Germline CDR1 is LGHDT and CDR2 is YNNKEL (reference sequence). CDR3 region: CASSELVRGNSPLHF. Here the CDR3 DNA reads TGTGCCAGCAGTGAATTGGTCAGGGGTAATTCACCCCTCCACTTT. The full variable domain, rest sourced from reference TRBV3-1 and TRBJ1-6, is DTAVSQTPKYLVTQMGNDKSIKCEQNLGHDTMYWYKQDSKKFLKIMFSYNNKELIINETVPNRFSPKSPDKAHLNLHINSLELGDSAVYFCASSELVRGNSPLHFGNGTRLTVT.

This clonotype showed up many times. This may be a read error: a much more frequent sequence differs by one nucleotide. The chain employs TRBV7-2 and TRBJ1-2; 10 nucleotides line up with TRBD1. The CDR3 sequence is 15 residues long. The germline V gene has CDR1 SGHTA and CDR2 FQGNSA. CDR3 coding DNA: TGTGCCAGCAGCTTAGCCGGGACAGGGGACTATGGCTACCCCTTC. This codes for CASSLAGTGDYGYPF.

This chain joins TRBV10-3 and TRBJ2-3; 8 positions agree with TRBD2. This CDR3 is 14 amino acids long. Germline V CDR1 and CDR2: ENHRY, SYGVKD. V gave up 6 bases and J gave up 2 bases; unmatched junction bases: 4. CDR3 in amino acids: CAIRLADFTDTQYF. CDR3 nucleotides: TGTGCCATCAGACTAGCGGATTTCACAGATACGCAGTATTTT.

In this sample, this clonotype turned up many times. V and J are TRBV7-2 and TRBJ2-4; D might be TRBD1 (7 bases). The CDR3 extends over 13 amino acids. With 4 bases removed from V and 10 bases from J, the gap between germline ends came to 14 bases. The V gene's germline CDR1 is SGHTA and CDR2 FQGNSA. This CDR3 reads CASSSYRGGIQYF. The CDR3 coding sequence is TGTGCCAGCAGCTCATACAGGGGAGGTATTCAGTACTTC.

This clonotype was detected once. The V call is TRBV7-2, the J call TRBJ1-5, with a tentative D call TRBD1 (6 bases). V was pared by 3 bases and J by 2 bases, with 14 bases between. The CDR3 contains 16 residues. CDR1 and CDR2 from the germline V gene are SGHTA and FQGNSA. CDR3 sequence reads: CASSFRGGNGNQPQHF. CDR3 bases: TGTGCCAGCAGCTTTAGGGGGGGGAACGGCAATCAGCCCCAGCATTTT.

The genes are TRBV7-2 and TRBJ2-1; no firm D call. The germline V and J ends were trimmed by 1 base and 5 bases, with 6 bases remaining between them. The CDR3 spans 13 residues. CDR1 SGHTA and CDR2 FQGNSA come from the germline V gene. In DNA, the CDR3 is TGTGCCAGCAGCTTAGGGCCCGACAATGAGCAGTTCTTC. Translated: CASSLGPDNEQFF.

By its share, this clonotype is medium-sized. This chain connects TRBV9 to TRBJ2-2, with D unclear. CDR3 length: 13 residues. Germline values: CDR1 SGDLS, CDR2 YYNGEE. The V end lost 0 bases, the J end lost 5 bases, and 5 bases lay between the germline ends. CDR3: CASSVGVTGELFF. DNA of the CDR3: TGTGCCAGCAGCGTAGGTGTTACCGGGGAGCTGTTTTTT. Using reference TRBV9 and TRBJ2-2 for the parts outside the CDR3, the full variable domain is DSGVTQTPKHLITATGQRVTLRCSPRSGDLSVYWYQQSLDQGLQFLIQYYNGEERAKGNILERFSAQQFPDLHSELNLSSLELGDSALYFCASSVGVTGELFFGEGSRLTVL.

Ten or more counts support this clonotype. The chain is built from TRBV19 and TRBJ2-1; D might be TRBD1 or TRBD2, each matching 5 bases. CDR3 length: 16 residues. The germline CDR1 and CDR2 sequences are LNHDA and SQIVND (reference sequence). The V end lost 3 bases, the J end lost 1 base, and 13 bases lay between the germline ends. In DNA form, the CDR3 reads TGTGCCAGTAGTATCGGGACCGCCGCTTCCTACAATGAGCAGTTCTTC. Encoded protein: CASSIGTAASYNEQFF.

This chain connects TRBV20-1 to TRBJ2-7; D unclear. Germline-derived CDR1 and CDR2 are DFQATT and SNEGSKA (reference sequence). Trimming removed 4 bases at V and 7 bases at J, with 17 bases between. This CDR3 spans 13 amino acids. CDR3 DNA sequence: TGCAGTGCTAAATCGGTCAGCAACAATGAGCAGTACTTC. Amino acids: CSAKSVSNNEQYF.

Regarding this clonotype: Likely a read error: the CDR3 ends without its conserved phenylalanine or tryptophan. The chain carries TRBV20-1 and TRBJ1-5, with TRBD1 matching over 9 bases. The germline gives CDR1 DFQATT, CDR2 SNEGSKA (reference sequence). The trim removed 1 base at V and 0 bases at J, leaving 10 bases unmatched. CDR3 length: 18 amino acids. CDR3 sequence: CSARVSGQGTYSNQPQHG. The CDR3 DNA sequence: TGCAGTGCTAGAGTGTCGGGACAGGGCACCTATAGCAATCAGCCCCAGCATGGT.

The chain links TRBV6-5 to TRBJ2-4; D is possibly TRBD1 or TRBD2 (5 bases each). Germline values: CDR1 MNHEY, CDR2 SVGAGI. V was pared by 6 bases and J by 5 bases, with 14 bases between. This CDR3 comprises 14 residues. The CDR3: CASRPGPPENIQYF. As DNA, the CDR3 is TGTGCCAGCAGACCGGGACCGCCGGAAAACATTCAGTACTTC.